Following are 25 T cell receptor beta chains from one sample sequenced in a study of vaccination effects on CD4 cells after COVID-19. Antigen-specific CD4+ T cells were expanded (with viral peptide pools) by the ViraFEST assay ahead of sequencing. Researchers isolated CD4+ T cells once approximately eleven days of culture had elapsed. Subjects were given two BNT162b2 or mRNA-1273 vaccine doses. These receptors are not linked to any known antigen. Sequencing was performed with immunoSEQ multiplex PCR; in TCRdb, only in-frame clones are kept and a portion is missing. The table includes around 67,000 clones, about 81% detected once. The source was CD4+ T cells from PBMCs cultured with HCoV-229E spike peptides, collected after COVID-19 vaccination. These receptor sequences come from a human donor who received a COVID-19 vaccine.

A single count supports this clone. The CDR3 sequence is CASSDSYNEQFF. The CDR3 DNA sequence: TGCGCCAGCAGCGACTCCTACAATGAGCAGTTCTTC. The chain uses TRBV5-1 and TRBJ2-1; D gene ambiguous. The CDR3 runs to 12 residues. V was pared by 4 bases and J by 0 bases, with 2 bases between. Looked up from germline, CDR1 is SGHRS and CDR2 is YFSETQ.

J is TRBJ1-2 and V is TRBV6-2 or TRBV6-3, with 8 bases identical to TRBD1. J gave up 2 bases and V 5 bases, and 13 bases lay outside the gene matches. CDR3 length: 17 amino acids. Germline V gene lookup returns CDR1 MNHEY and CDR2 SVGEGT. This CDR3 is CASSVNGGRGQNYGYTF. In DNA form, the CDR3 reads TGTGCCAGCAGTGTGAACGGGGGCAGGGGGCAGAACTATGGCTACACCTTC.

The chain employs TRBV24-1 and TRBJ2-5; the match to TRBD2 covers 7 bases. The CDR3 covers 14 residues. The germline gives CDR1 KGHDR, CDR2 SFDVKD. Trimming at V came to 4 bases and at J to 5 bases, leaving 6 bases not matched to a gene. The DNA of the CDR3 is TGTGCCACCAGTGAGCGGGGGAAGGGTGAGACCCAGTACTTC. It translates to CATSERGKGETQYF.

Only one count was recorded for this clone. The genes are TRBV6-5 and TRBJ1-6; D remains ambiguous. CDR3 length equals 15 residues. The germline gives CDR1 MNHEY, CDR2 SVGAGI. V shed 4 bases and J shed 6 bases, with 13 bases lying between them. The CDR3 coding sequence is TGTGCCAGCAGTTCGCGACGGCAGACTAATTCACCCCTCCACTTT. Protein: CASSSRRQTNSPLHF.

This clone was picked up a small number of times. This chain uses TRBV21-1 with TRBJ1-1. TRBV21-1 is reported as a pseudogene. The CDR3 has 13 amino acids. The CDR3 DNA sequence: TGTGCCAGCAGCACGGACGGGAACACTGAAGCTTTCTTT. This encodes CASSTDGNTEAFF.

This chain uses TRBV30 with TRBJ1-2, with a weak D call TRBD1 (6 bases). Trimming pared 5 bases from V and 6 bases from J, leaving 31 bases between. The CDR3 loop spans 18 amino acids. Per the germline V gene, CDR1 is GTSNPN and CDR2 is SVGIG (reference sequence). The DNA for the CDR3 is TGTGCCTGGGGAGTGGGGCTAACTCAGGGGAGAGGGGTCGATGGCTACACCTTC. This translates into CAWGVGLTQGRGVDGYTF.

CDR3 in amino acids: CASSPTGAGELFF. The CDR3 coding sequence is TGTGCCAGTAGCCCAACCGGGGCCGGGGAGCTGTTTTTT. The chain is built from TRBV19 and TRBJ2-2; a possible D gene is TRBD2 (5 bases). CDR1 LNHDA and CDR2 SQIVND come from the germline V gene (reference sequence). Trimming left V 6 bases short and J 6 bases short, with 11 bases between. This CDR3 comprises 13 residues.

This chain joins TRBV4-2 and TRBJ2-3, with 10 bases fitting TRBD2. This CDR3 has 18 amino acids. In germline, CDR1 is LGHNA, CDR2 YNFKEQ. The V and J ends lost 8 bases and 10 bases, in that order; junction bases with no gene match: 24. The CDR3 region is CASGLHLSGGTTPGSQYF. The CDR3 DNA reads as TGTGCCAGCGGCCTACATCTTAGCGGGGGGACCACCCCGGGCTCGCAGTATTTT.

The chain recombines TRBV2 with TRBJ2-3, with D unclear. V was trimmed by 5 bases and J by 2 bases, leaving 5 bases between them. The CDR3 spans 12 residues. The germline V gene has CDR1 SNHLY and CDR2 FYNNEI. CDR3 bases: TGTGCCAGCAGTTACTCCACAGATACGCAGTATTTT. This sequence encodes CASSYSTDTQYF.

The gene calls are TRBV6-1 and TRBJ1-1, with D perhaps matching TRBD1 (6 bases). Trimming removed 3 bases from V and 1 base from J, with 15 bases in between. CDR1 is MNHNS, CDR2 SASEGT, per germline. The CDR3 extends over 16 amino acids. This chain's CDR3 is CASSDPPGQTNTEAFF. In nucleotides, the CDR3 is TGTGCCAGCAGTGATCCCCCGGGACAAACGAACACTGAAGCTTTCTTT.

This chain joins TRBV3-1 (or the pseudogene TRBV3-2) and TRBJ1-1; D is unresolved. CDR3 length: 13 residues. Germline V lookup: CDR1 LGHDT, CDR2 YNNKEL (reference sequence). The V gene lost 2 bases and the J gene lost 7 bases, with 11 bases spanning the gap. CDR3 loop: CASSQKTRIEAFF. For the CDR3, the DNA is TGTGCCAGCAGCCAAAAGACTCGGATTGAAGCTTTCTTT.

For the CDR3, the DNA is TGTGCCAGCAGCTCACCGGCGCCGAACACTGAAGCTTTCTTT. Protein product: CASSSPAPNTEAFF. V and J are TRBV28 and TRBJ1-1; D ambiguous. The CDR3 is 14 amino acids. Germline V gene sequence: CDR1 MDHEN, CDR2 SYDVKM. With 6 bases removed from V and 1 base from J, the gap between germline ends came to 12 bases.

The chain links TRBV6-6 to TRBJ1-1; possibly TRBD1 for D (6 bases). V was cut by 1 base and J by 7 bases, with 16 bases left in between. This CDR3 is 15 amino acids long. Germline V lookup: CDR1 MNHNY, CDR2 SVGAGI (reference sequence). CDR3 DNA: TGTGCCAGCAGTTACTTGTCGGGGACATCCCTTGAAGCTTTCTTT. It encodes CASSYLSGTSLEAFF.

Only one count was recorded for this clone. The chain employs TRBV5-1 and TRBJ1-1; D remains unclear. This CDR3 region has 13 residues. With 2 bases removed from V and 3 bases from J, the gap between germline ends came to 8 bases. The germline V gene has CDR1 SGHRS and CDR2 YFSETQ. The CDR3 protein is CASSFNVDTEAFF. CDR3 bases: TGCGCCAGCAGCTTTAATGTGGACACTGAAGCTTTCTTT.

This CDR3 is CASSFTDTQYF. For the CDR3, the DNA is TGTGCCAGCAGTTTCACAGATACGCAGTATTTT. This chain links TRBV2 with TRBJ2-3; D gene ambiguous. The CDR3 spans 11 residues. From germline, CDR1 is SNHLY and CDR2 FYNNEI. Trimming cost V 5 bases and J 2 bases, with 2 bases left between them.

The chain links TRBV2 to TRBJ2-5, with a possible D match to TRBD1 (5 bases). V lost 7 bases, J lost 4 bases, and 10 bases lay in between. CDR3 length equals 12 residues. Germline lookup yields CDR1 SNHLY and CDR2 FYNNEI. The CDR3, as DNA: TGTGCCAGCACCCAGGGAATAGAGACCCAGTACTTC. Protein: CASTQGIETQYF.

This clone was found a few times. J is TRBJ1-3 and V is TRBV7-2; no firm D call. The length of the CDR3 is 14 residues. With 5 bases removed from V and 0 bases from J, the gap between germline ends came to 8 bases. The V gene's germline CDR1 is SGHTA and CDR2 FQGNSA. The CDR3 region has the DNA TGTGCCAGCAGCCTACAGAGCTCTGGAAACACCATATATTTT. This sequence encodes CASSLQSSGNTIYF. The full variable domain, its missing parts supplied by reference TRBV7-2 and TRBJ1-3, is GAGVSQSPSNKVTEKGKDVELRCDPISGHTALYWYRQSLGQGLEFLIYFQGNSAPDKSGLPSDRFSAERTGGSVSTLTIQRTQQEDSAVYLCASSLQSSGNTIYFGEGSWLTVV.

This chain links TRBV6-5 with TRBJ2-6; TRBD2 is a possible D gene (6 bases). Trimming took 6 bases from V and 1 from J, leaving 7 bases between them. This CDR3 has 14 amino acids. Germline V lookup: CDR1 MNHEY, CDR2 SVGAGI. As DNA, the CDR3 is TGTGCCAGCAGCGCGGGGTCTGGGGCCAACGTCCTGACTTTC. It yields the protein CASSAGSGANVLTF.

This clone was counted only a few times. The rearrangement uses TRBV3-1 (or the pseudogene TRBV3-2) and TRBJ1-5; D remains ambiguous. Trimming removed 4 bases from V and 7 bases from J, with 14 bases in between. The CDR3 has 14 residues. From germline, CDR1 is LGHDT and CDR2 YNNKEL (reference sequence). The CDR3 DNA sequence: TGTGCCAGCAGCCCCCGGCGTTCGGGGCAGCCCCAGCATTTT. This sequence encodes CASSPRRSGQPQHF.

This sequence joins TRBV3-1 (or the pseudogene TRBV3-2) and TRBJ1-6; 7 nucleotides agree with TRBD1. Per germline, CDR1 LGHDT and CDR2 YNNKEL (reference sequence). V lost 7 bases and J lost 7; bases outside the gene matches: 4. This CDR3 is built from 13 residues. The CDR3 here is CASKDRANSPLHF. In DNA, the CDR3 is TGTGCCAGCAAAGACAGGGCGAATTCACCCCTCCACTTT.

The CDR3 is CAWSVRGASTGELFF. DNA of the CDR3: TGTGCCTGGAGTGTACGGGGGGCAAGTACCGGGGAGCTGTTTTTT. This chain connects TRBV30 to TRBJ2-2; perhaps TRBD2 as D (7 bases). Per the germline V gene, CDR1 is GTSNPN and CDR2 is SVGIG (reference sequence). Trimming cost V 0 bases and J 5 bases, with 13 bases left between them. The CDR3 length is 15 residues.

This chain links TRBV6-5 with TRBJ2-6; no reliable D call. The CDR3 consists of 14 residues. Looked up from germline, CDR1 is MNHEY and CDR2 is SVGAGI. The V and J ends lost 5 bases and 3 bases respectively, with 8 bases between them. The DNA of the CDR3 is TGTGCCAGCAGTCTCGCGTATGGGGCCAACGTCCTGACTTTC. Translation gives CASSLAYGANVLTF.

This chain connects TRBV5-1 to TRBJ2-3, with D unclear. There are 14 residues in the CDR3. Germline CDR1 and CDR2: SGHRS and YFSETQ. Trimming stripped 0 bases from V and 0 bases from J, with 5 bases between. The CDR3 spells CASSLVSSTDTQYF. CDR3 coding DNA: TGCGCCAGCAGCTTGGTTTCTAGCACAGATACGCAGTATTTT.

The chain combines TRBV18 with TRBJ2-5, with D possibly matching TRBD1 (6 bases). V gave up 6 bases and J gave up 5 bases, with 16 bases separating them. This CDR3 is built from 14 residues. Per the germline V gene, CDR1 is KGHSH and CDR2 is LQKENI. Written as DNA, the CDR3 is TGTGCCAGCTCGGGGCAGACAGGTTTGGAGACCCAGTACTTC. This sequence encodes CASSGQTGLETQYF.

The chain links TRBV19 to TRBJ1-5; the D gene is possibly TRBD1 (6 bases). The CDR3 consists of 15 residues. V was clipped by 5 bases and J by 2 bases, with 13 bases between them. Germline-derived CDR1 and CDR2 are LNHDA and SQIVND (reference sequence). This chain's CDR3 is CASSGQLYGNQPQHF. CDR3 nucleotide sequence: TGTGCCAGTAGTGGACAGTTATATGGCAATCAGCCCCAGCATTTT.